The T cell receptor beta chain described here comes from a study of T-cell memory formation after mild COVID-19. Whole-study results and caveats: The finding that pre-infection memory included some responding clones suggested that cross-reactive memory joined. Of the contracting clones, CD4+ ones lay mainly in CM and EM, and CD8+ ones in EMRA. Nothing confirmed that second-wave clones peaking on day 37 were specific for SARS-CoV-2.

CDR3 length: 10 amino acids. Germline V gene data show CDR1 as SGHRS and CDR2 as YFSETQ. Trimming removed 4 bases from V and 11 bases from J, with 8 bases in between. In this sample, this clonotype turned up a few times. Its antigen is unidentified. MiXCR, applied by TCRdb to the 5' RACE reads, yields one record per CDR3 protein. The table includes more than 35,000 distinct CDR3 sequences, roughly 9% detected once. The sample was PBMCs or a T cell subset sorted from them (not recorded which). The rearrangement links TRBV5-1 to TRBJ2-3; no firm D call. The sequence came from an adult woman who had mild COVID-19 (a few samples of this study predate the infection). Cell type and time point are not known. CDR3 in amino acids: CASSGERQYF. Here the CDR3 DNA reads TGCGCCAGCAGCGGAGAAAGGCAGTATTTT.